A single sample is the source of the 22 T cell receptor beta chains below, sequenced in a study of identical twins (dated by TCRdb to 2016 to 2017). Libraries were built with 5' RACE. Sequencing took place on an Illumina HiSeq 2000. TCRdb ran its own pipeline on the public reads, namely fastp trimming at Q25 and MiXCR clone calling, and kept in-frame beta chains. A single entry per CDR3 protein holds the most common genes and DNA from its merged rows. For this sample there are 750,000 to 950,000 distinct CDR3 sequences; 10% to 15% appear just once. The ten largest clones take up under 2% of the sample. In addition, the sample was reused for a study of yellow fever vaccine responses in identical twins.

Sequencing input: PBMCs. These receptor sequences come from a woman between 18 and 30 years old in good health.

The sample holds a few counts of this clonotype. The J gene is TRBJ2-3, the V gene TRBV28; 7 nucleotides align to TRBD2. After removal of 3 bases from V and 2 bases from J, the junction contained 8 bases not matched to a gene. The CDR3 has 16 residues. Germline CDR1 MDHEN, CDR2 SYDVKM. CDR3 in DNA: TGTGCCAGCAGTTTTAGGGCTAGCGGATACACAGATACGCAGTATTTT. Amino acid sequence: CASSFRASGYTDTQYF. The entire variable domain, with the rest obtained from reference TRBV28 and TRBJ2-3, is as follows: DVKVTQSSRYLVKRTGEKVFLECVQDMDHENMFWYRQDPGLGLRLIYFSYDVKMKEKGDIPEGYSVSREKKERFSLILESASTNQTSMYLCASSFRASGYTDTQYFGPGTRLTVL.

This clonotype has at least ten counts. The V call is TRBV2, the J call TRBJ2-4; D is unclear. CDR1 is SNHLY, CDR2 FYNNEI, per germline. The CDR3 is 12 residues long. Trimming left V 7 bases short and J 5 bases short, with 9 bases between. The CDR3 spells CASMSRQNIQYF. The CDR3, as DNA: TGTGCCAGCATGAGCAGACAAAACATTCAGTACTTC. Filled out from reference TRBV2 and TRBJ2-4, the complete variable domain reads EPEVTQTPSHQVTQMGQEVILRCVPISNHLYFYWYRQILGQKVEFLVSFYNNEISEKSEIFDDQFSVERPDGSNFTLKIRSTKLEDSAMYFCASMSRQNIQYFGAGTRLSVL.

The DNA for the CDR3 is TGTGCTAGTGGTTCACAGGGTAGCAATCAGCCCCAGCATTTT. It yields the protein CASGSQGSNQPQHF. The V and J genes are TRBV12-5 and TRBJ1-5, with a possible D match to TRBD1 (6 bases). The V end was cut by 4 bases, the J end by 0 bases, with 7 bases between. CDR3 length: 14 residues. Germline V gene sequence: CDR1 LGHNT, CDR2 FRNRAP.

There are a few counts of this clonotype. The chain has TRBV6-5 and TRBJ1-4; a possible D gene is TRBD1 (6 bases). V gave up 2 bases and J gave up 10 bases, with 17 bases separating them. CDR1 MNHEY and CDR2 SVGAGI come from the germline V gene. This CDR3 is built from 15 residues. The CDR3 DNA reads as TGTGCCAGCAGTTACGGGGGCCGGGGTGGAGGAAAACTGTTTTTT. Translating it yields CASSYGGRGGGKLFF.

This clonotype was detected many times. V gene TRBV24-1 combines with J gene TRBJ2-2; D unclear. Germline CDR1 is KGHDR and CDR2 is SFDVKD. The CDR3 is 15 amino acids. The V and J ends lost 2 bases and 3 bases respectively, with 9 bases between them. The CDR3 loop is CATSDSRRDTGELFF. The CDR3 DNA sequence: TGTGCCACCAGTGATTCCCGACGGGACACCGGGGAGCTGTTTTTT.

This clonotype was counted many times. The V call is TRBV24-1, the J call TRBJ1-5; D may be TRBD1 (5 bases). V was trimmed by 4 bases and J by 2 bases, leaving 11 bases between them. Germline CDR1 KGHDR, CDR2 SFDVKD. The CDR3 sequence is 15 residues long. The CDR3 loop reads CATSDRRGGNQPQHF. The CDR3 coding sequence is TGTGCCACCAGTGACCGACGGGGCGGCAATCAGCCCCAGCATTTT.

The V and J genes are TRBV6-2 or TRBV6-3 and TRBJ2-1; D is possibly TRBD2 (5 bases). The ends were cut back, 5 bases at V and 1 base at J, with 15 bases in the middle. This CDR3 is built from 16 residues. Germline assignment: CDR1 MNHEY and CDR2 SVGEGT. The CDR3 sequence is CASSHAGEQSYNEQFF. For the CDR3, the DNA is TGTGCCAGCAGTCACGCCGGGGAGCAGTCCTACAATGAGCAGTTCTTC.

This clonotype showed up many times. Here the CDR3 reads CSARPLGGLNYGYTF. Here the CDR3 DNA reads TGCAGTGCTAGACCTCTAGGGGGTCTGAACTATGGCTACACCTTC. The chain uses TRBV20-1 and TRBJ1-2; tentatively, D is TRBD1 (6 bases). This CDR3 spans 15 amino acids. The germline V and J ends were trimmed by 2 bases and 2 bases, with 15 bases remaining between them. Looked up from germline, CDR1 is DFQATT and CDR2 is SNEGSKA (reference sequence).

This clonotype was counted a few times. The V call is TRBV24-1, the J call TRBJ2-7; either TRBD1 or TRBD2 may supply D (5 bases each). This CDR3 has 13 amino acids. The germline gives CDR1 KGHDR, CDR2 SFDVKD. V lost 9 bases and J lost 4, with 15 bases in between. The CDR3 coding sequence is TGTGCCACCCGGGACCCAACGCTTTACGAGCAGTACGTC. This codes for CATRDPTLYEQYV.

In its sample, this clonotype was seen many times. This sequence joins TRBV9 and TRBJ1-3; D is unclear. From germline, CDR1 is SGDLS and CDR2 YYNGEE. Trimming cost V 4 bases and J 2 bases, with 13 bases left between them. This CDR3 comprises 15 residues. CDR3 sequence reads: CASSPTVVAGNTIYF. The CDR3 bases are TGTGCCAGCAGCCCGACGGTAGTGGCTGGAAACACCATATATTTT.

This clonotype was recorded a few times. The chain links TRBV20-1 to TRBJ2-3; D unclear. Germline loops: CDR1 DFQATT, CDR2 SNEGSKA (reference sequence). The CDR3 covers 16 residues. V shed 0 bases and J shed 2 bases, with 15 bases lying between them. In nucleotides, the CDR3 is TGCAGTGCTAGAGAAGACTTGAAAACTAACACAGATACGCAGTATTTT. The encoded protein is CSAREDLKTNTDTQYF.

The DNA for the CDR3 is TGTGCCACCAGCAGGGGGGGGGGGAACACAGATACGCAGTATTTT. Protein product: CATSRGGGNTDTQYF. The gene calls are TRBV15 and TRBJ2-3; 7 bases line up with TRBD2. The CDR3 totals 15 residues. In germline, CDR1 is LNHNV, CDR2 YYDKDF (reference sequence). With V trimmed by 3 bases and J by 2 bases, 5 bases remained unmatched.

This clonotype was found a few times. V gene TRBV7-8 combines with J gene TRBJ2-2, with unresolved D. The CDR3 consists of 12 residues. The germline gives CDR1 SGHVS, CDR2 FQNEAQ. The ends were cut back, 4 bases at V and 9 bases at J, with 9 bases in the middle. CDR3 sequence (DNA): TGTGCCAGCAGCTCACCTCCCCGGGAGCTGTTTTTT. Its protein product is CASSSPPRELFF.

This clonotype was counted a few times. This chain connects TRBV28 to TRBJ2-7, with D perhaps TRBD1 (6 bases). The V gene lost 4 bases and the J gene lost 4 bases, with 14 bases spanning the gap. This CDR3 contains 14 residues. Germline V gives CDR1 MDHEN, CDR2 SYDVKM. For the CDR3, the DNA is TGTGCCAGCAGTTCGACAGGATCGGTATACGAGCAGTACGTC. This encodes CASSSTGSVYEQYV.

The chain links TRBV3-1 to TRBJ1-1, with 10 bases fitting TRBD1. The V and J ends lost 2 bases and 0 bases, in that order; junction bases with no gene match: 6. From germline, CDR1 is LGHDT and CDR2 YNNKEL (reference sequence). The CDR3 extends over 17 amino acids. CDR3 sequence: CASSQPPGQGMNTEAFF. The CDR3 DNA reads as TGTGCCAGCAGCCAACCTCCGGGACAGGGGATGAACACTGAAGCTTTCTTT.

This chain links TRBV29-1 with TRBJ2-4; a possible D gene is TRBD2 (6 bases). Per the germline V gene, CDR1 is SQVTM and CDR2 is ANQGSEA. The V gene lost 6 bases and the J gene lost 2 bases, with 17 bases spanning the gap. The CDR3 extends over 15 amino acids. The CDR3 reads CSVQSAGKTKNIQYF. The CDR3, as DNA: TGCAGCGTCCAGTCGGCGGGGAAGACCAAAAACATTCAGTACTTC.

This clonotype was detected only a few times. The V and J genes are TRBV19 and TRBJ2-5; 8 bases fit TRBD1. The CDR3 has 14 residues. Per germline, CDR1 LNHDA and CDR2 SQIVND (reference sequence). V gave up 6 bases and J gave up 4 bases; unmatched junction bases: 7. CDR3 sequence (DNA): TGTGCCAGTAGAGCGGACAGGGTTAGAGAGACCCAGTACTTC. Residues: CASRADRVRETQYF.

This clonotype was seen more than once but under ten times. The rearrangement joins TRBV24-1 to TRBJ2-1; D is uncertain. CDR3 length: 13 residues. V was clipped by 3 bases and J by 2 bases, with 4 bases between them. Germline loops: CDR1 KGHDR, CDR2 SFDVKD. Here the CDR3 DNA reads TGTGCCACCAGTGATACTACCTACAATGAGCAGTTCTTC. Its translation is CATSDTTYNEQFF.

This clonotype was observed a handful of times. The V call is TRBV5-1, the J call TRBJ1-6, with D uncertain. The CDR3 consists of 13 residues. The V gene lost 4 bases and the J gene lost 5 bases, with 7 bases spanning the gap. Germline values: CDR1 SGHRS, CDR2 YFSETQ. The CDR3 here is CASSQTHNSPLHF. CDR3 sequence (DNA): TGCGCCAGCAGCCAGACACATAATTCACCCCTCCACTTT.

The rearrangement links TRBV28 to TRBJ2-1; maybe TRBD2 (6 bases). CDR1 MDHEN and CDR2 SYDVKM come from the germline V gene. The CDR3 loop spans 14 amino acids. With 7 bases removed from V and 5 bases from J, the gap between germline ends came to 15 bases. CDR3 amino acids: CASIGGSSHNEQFF. CDR3 nucleotides: TGTGCCAGCATTGGAGGGTCATCCCACAATGAGCAGTTCTTC.

This clonotype was recorded a few times. The chain is built from TRBV6-1 and TRBJ1-5; D is ambiguous. Trimming stripped 4 bases from V and 2 bases from J, with 9 bases between. CDR3 length equals 14 residues. Germline V gene sequence: CDR1 MNHNS, CDR2 SASEGT. CDR3 nucleotide sequence: TGTGCCAGCAGTGCTACGAGCGGCAATCAGCCCCAGCATTTT. Translating gives CASSATSGNQPQHF.

This chain joins TRBV7-9 and TRBJ2-5, with TRBD2 as a possible D gene (6 bases). CDR1 and CDR2 (germline): SEHNR, FQNEAQ (reference sequence). V was pared by 4 bases and J by 4 bases, with 19 bases between. The CDR3 has 16 residues. In nucleotides, the CDR3 is TGTGCCAGCAGCTCGGCGGGACGAACCCGGGGAGAGACCCAGTACTTC. Protein: CASSSAGRTRGETQYF. Full variable domain (outside the CDR3, taken from reference TRBV7-9 and TRBJ2-5): DTGVSQNPRHKITKRGQNVTFRCDPISEHNRLYWYRQTLGQGPEFLTYFQNEAQLEKSRLLSDRFSAERPKGSFSTLEIQRTEQGDSAMYLCASSSAGRTRGETQYFGPGTRLLVL.